This is a list of T cell receptor beta chains from one sample in a study of control samples from healthy donors and cancer patients. The method was immunoSEQ multiplex PCR; TCRdb's version includes in-frame clones alone and lacks a portion of them. In the table there are fewer than 200,000 clones, nearly 90% of which are singletons. The sample taken for sequencing was blood. All receptors come from a woman aged 45-65 years in good health. Each CDR3 is given with its conserved first and last residue. D genes are given only for firm matches. Not all rows give a size; the values are once, few, many and, for expanded clones, a class.

TGTGCCAGCAGCTTATTGACTAGCGGCCTCTCCAGCTCCTACGAGCAGTACTTC,CASSLLTSGLSSSYEQYF,TRBD2,TRBJ2-7,.,TRBV7-6
TGTGCCAGTAGTATTCCCACCCGACAGGGCCCCGAAGCTTTCTTT,CASSIPTRQGPEAFF,TRBD1,TRBJ1-1,.,TRBV19
TGTGCCAGCAGTTTGTGGGCTCAGCCCCAGCATTTT,CASSLWAQPQHF,.,TRBJ1-5,once,TRBV12-3/TRBV12-4
TGTGCCAGCAGTTCTGGAGGGGTGAACACTGAAGCTTTCTTT,CASSSGGVNTEAFF,.,TRBJ1-1,once,TRBV6-2/TRBV6-3
TGTGCCAGCAGGCCCACAGGGGAACCCTTCTCCGAGCAGTACTTC,CASRPTGEPFSEQYF,TRBD1,TRBJ2-7,.,TRBV28
TGTGCCACCAGTGCTAGAGGGGGGGCAATCGGCTACACCTTC,CATSARGGAIGYTF,.,TRBJ1-2,.,TRBV24-1
TGCAGTGCTACCCCTACGCAGTATTTT,CSATPTQYF,.,TRBJ2-3,.,TRBV20-1
TGTGCCACCAGTGATCCAGGGTTAAATCAGCCCCAGCATTTT,CATSDPGLNQPQHF,.,TRBJ1-5,few,TRBV24-1
TGTGCCAGTAGTGCCCGATGGGGTGAAAAACTGTTTTTT,CASSARWGEKLFF,.,TRBJ1-4,.,TRBV19
TGTGCCAGCAGTTATTTTACAGGGCTGAACACCGGGGAGCTGTTTTTT,CASSYFTGLNTGELFF,.,TRBJ2-2,.,TRBV6-2/TRBV6-3
TGTGCCAGCAGCCAGTATAGCGGGAGCTCCTACAATGAGCAGTTCTTC,CASSQYSGSSYNEQFF,TRBD2,TRBJ2-1,once,TRBV4-2
TGTGCCAGCAGCGCGGGACAGGGTCCGGTTGGCTACACCTTC,CASSAGQGPVGYTF,TRBD1,TRBJ1-2,.,TRBV7-3
TGTGCCTGGACCATCGGGTCGTACAATGAGCAGTTCTTC,CAWTIGSYNEQFF,.,TRBJ2-1,.,TRBV30
TGTGCCAGCAGCTCCGGGAGCAACATTCAGTACTTC,CASSSGSNIQYF,.,TRBJ2-4,.,TRBV7-2
TGCGCCAGCAGTGGGGGTAACACTGAAGCTTTCTTT,CASSGGNTEAFF,.,TRBJ1-1,.,TRBV10-2
TGTGCCAGTAGAGACTCGATAAAGAACACTGAAGCTTTCTTT,CASRDSIKNTEAFF,.,TRBJ1-1,.,TRBV19
TGCAGCGTTGTCCTGAACACTGAAGCTTTCTTT,CSVVLNTEAFF,.,TRBJ1-1,.,TRBV29-1
TGTGCCAGCAGTTTAGGACAGATCTCACCCCTCCACTTT,CASSLGQISPLHF,.,TRBJ1-6,.,TRBV27
.,CASSSSGRGSTKNIQYF,.,TRBJ2-4,.,TRBV7-9
TGTGCCTGGAGTGTACTATTAGATAGCAATCAGCCCCAGCATTTT,CAWSVLLDSNQPQHF,.,TRBJ1-5,.,TRBV30
TGTGCCAGCAGGAACGCCGCGACTCTCTACAATGAGCAGTTCTTC,CASRNAATLYNEQFF,.,TRBJ2-1,.,TRBV2
TGTGCCAGCACCGTTCGGGCAGGGGACACCGGGGAGCTGTTTTTT,CASTVRAGDTGELFF,.,TRBJ2-2,.,TRBV11-3
TGTGCCAGCTCGGACCTGCTAGTTAATGAGCAGTTCTTC,CASSDLLVNEQFF,.,TRBJ2-1,.,TRBV18
TGTGCCAGCAGCTTGAGTGTAGCGGAGATTAATGAAAAACTGTTTTTT,CASSLSVAEINEKLFF,.,TRBJ1-4,.,TRBV7-6
TGTGCCAGCAGCCTCCCGCTTGCGGGAGGGCTTCGCTACGAGCAGTACTTC,CASSLPLAGGLRYEQYF,TRBD2,TRBJ2-7,.,TRBV7-2
TGTGCCAGCCGAGTTAGGGAACGGATCTTAGGCGCGTCCCAGCATTTT,CASRVRERILGASQHF,.,TRBJ1-5,few,TRBV28
TGCGCCAGCAGCTTGTTGACAGATTCAATGAACACTGAAGCTTTCTTT,CASSLLTDSMNTEAFF,.,TRBJ1-1,.,TRBV5-1
TGTGCCAGAATCGCATGGTGGATCCCTTTGGTTGGGGGGGAGAACACCGGGGAGCTGTTTTTT,CARIAWWIPLVGGENTGELFF,TRBD2,TRBJ2-2,.,TRBV3-1/TRBV3-2
TGTGCCAGCAAGGAGGGGGCGATAATTAAAGACACTGAAGCTTTCTTT,CASKEGAIIKDTEAFF,TRBD1,TRBJ1-1,.,TRBV28
TGTGCCAGTAGTATTGGAGCGGGTTTAGCCGGGGAGCTGTTTTTT,CASSIGAGLAGELFF,.,TRBJ2-2,.,TRBV19
TGTGCCAAAAAAGGTTCGACAGGGGCTAATTCACCCCTCCACTTT,CAKKGSTGANSPLHF,TRBD1,TRBJ1-6,.,TRBV19
TGCAGTGCTAGTGGCTCGGCGGGGTCGAGCACCGGGGAGCTGTTTTTT,CSASGSAGSSTGELFF,.,TRBJ2-2,.,TRBV20-1
TGTGCCAGCAGCCAAGCCCGCTTGATACACGGGGGCGGTTCAGATACGCAGTATTTT,CASSQARLIHGGGSDTQYF,.,TRBJ2-3,.,TRBV14
TGTGCCAGCAGTTACGAGCGCAGGGCCTATCAGCCCCAGCATTTT,CASSYERRAYQPQHF,.,TRBJ1-5,.,TRBV6-2/TRBV6-3
TGTGCCAGCAGCCAAGGCACAGTGGGGCAAGAGACCCAGTACTTC,CASSQGTVGQETQYF,.,TRBJ2-5,.,TRBV4-2
TGTGCCAGCAGCTACGGACTAGCGGGAGGCTGGGATACGCAGTATTTT,CASSYGLAGGWDTQYF,TRBD2,TRBJ2-3,.,TRBV7-2
TGTGCCAGCACCCTGGGCCACGAGCAGTACTTC,CASTLGHEQYF,.,TRBJ2-7,.,TRBV2
TGTGCCAGCAGCCTCGGGGCTACACCCCTCTACGAGCAGTACTTC,CASSLGATPLYEQYF,.,TRBJ2-7,.,TRBV11-3
TGTGCCAGCAGTTTTAGGCAGGGTAATGGCTACACCTTC,CASSFRQGNGYTF,.,TRBJ1-2,.,TRBV27
TGCGCCAGCAGCATAGGACAGGGCGCTGGTGAAAAACTGTTTTTT,CASSIGQGAGEKLFF,TRBD1,TRBJ1-4,.,TRBV5-1
TGTGCCAGCAGCTACTATGACAGGGTTACCGGGGAGCTGTTTTTT,CASSYYDRVTGELFF,TRBD1,TRBJ2-2,.,TRBV5-4
TGTGCCAGCAGTGAGGGGGGGATCACAGATACGCAGTATTTT,CASSEGGITDTQYF,TRBD2,TRBJ2-3,.,TRBV6-1
TGCGCCAGCAGCGCAGCTAGCGGGAGTAGTTCCTACAATGAGCAGTTCTTC,CASSAASGSSSYNEQFF,TRBD2,TRBJ2-1,.,TRBV5-1
TGTGCCAGCAGCCAAGAAGGGACCACAGATACGCAGTATTTT,CASSQEGTTDTQYF,.,TRBJ2-3,.,TRBV3-1/TRBV3-2
TGTGCCAGCAGCTTCTTAGACATCCGGGTTAATCAGCCCCAGCATTTT,CASSFLDIRVNQPQHF,.,TRBJ1-5,.,TRBV7-4
TGTGCTAGTGGTTTGTCGCGTCAAGCTTTCTTT,CASGLSRQAFF,.,TRBJ1-1,few,TRBV12-5
TGTGCCAGCAGCTTAACAGGTGTACCAACTAATGAAAAACTGTTTTTT,CASSLTGVPTNEKLFF,.,TRBJ1-4,.,TRBV7-9
TGTGCCAGCAGTCCTCACACCGAGGGAAAAAATGGCTACACCTTC,CASSPHTEGKNGYTF,.,TRBJ1-2,.,TRBV6-5
TGTGCCAGCAGCTTGGAAGGTGGCAGGACCTACGAGCAGTACTTC,CASSLEGGRTYEQYF,.,TRBJ2-7,few,TRBV5-4
TGTGCCAGCAGCTACGGACAGGGTGGGGAGACCCAGTACTTC,CASSYGQGGETQYF,TRBD1,TRBJ2-5,.,TRBV7-2